Below are 30 T cell receptor beta chains sequenced from a single sample in a study of a mutant IDH1 vaccine in newly diagnosed glioma. No cognate antigen is known for these TCRs. Time point noted: week 23, last vaccination. Every vaccination contained 300 ug of the mutant IDH1 20-mer peptide and was paired with topical imiquimod. This table comes from immunoSEQ multiplex PCR, and its TCRdb copy is limited to in-frame clones, with some not included. The sample has around 29,000 clones, about 85% seen once. The specimen was PBMCs, collected from a glioma patient whose treatment included an IDH1 peptide vaccine. All receptors derive from a woman aged 18-29 years with glioma.

The genes are TRBV5-6 and TRBJ2-7; TRBD1 aligns across 8 bases. This CDR3 has 14 residues. The V gene end was trimmed by 0 bases and the J gene end by 6 bases; junction bases not matched to a gene: 5. Per germline, CDR1 SGHDT and CDR2 YYEEEE. In DNA, the CDR3 is TGTGCCAGCAGCTTGGGACAGGGGATAGGCGAGCAGTACTTC. Amino acid sequence: CASSLGQGIGEQYF.

J is TRBJ1-6 and V is TRBV2; possibly TRBD1 for D (6 bases). V was trimmed by 7 bases and J by 0 bases, leaving 10 bases between them. Germline V gene lookup returns CDR1 SNHLY and CDR2 FYNNEI. This CDR3 has 15 amino acids. The CDR3 is CASISDSSYNSPLHF. The CDR3 bases are TGTGCCAGCATCTCGGACAGCTCCTATAATTCACCCCTCCACTTT.

This chain uses TRBV13 with TRBJ2-1; 7 bases are shared with TRBD2. The V segment lost 5 bases and the J segment 7 bases; nucleotides outside the gene matches: 5. Germline V CDR1 and CDR2: PRHDT, FYEKMQ (reference sequence). This CDR3 region has 13 residues. The CDR3 region has the DNA TGTGCCAGCAGCACCGCGGGGGAGAATGAGCAGTTCTTC. Translated: CASSTAGENEQFF.

The rearrangement uses TRBV7-3 and TRBJ2-1; D possibly matches TRBD1 or TRBD2 (6 bases each). CDR3 size: 17 residues. The germline V gene encodes CDR1 SGHTA and CDR2 FQGTGA. Trimming left V 6 bases short and J 3 bases short, with 21 bases between. The CDR3 loop is CASSPPGAGLDYNEQFF. In DNA form, the CDR3 reads TGTGCCAGCAGTCCACCGGGGGCGGGACTGGACTACAATGAGCAGTTCTTC.

V usage is TRBV18 and J usage is TRBJ1-2, with D unresolved. Between the trimmed V and J ends, which lost 3 bases and 5 bases, there was a span of 10 bases. Germline V gene data show CDR1 as KGHSH and CDR2 as LQKENI. CDR3 length: 13 amino acids. CDR3 in amino acids: CASSPGRSYGYTF. The DNA for the CDR3 is TGTGCCAGCTCACCGGGCAGGAGTTATGGCTACACCTTC.

This CDR3 is CASSLRGRDQPQHF. CDR3 coding DNA: TGTGCCAGCAGCCTGAGGGGTAGGGATCAGCCCCAGCATTTT. This chain connects TRBV5-8 to TRBJ1-5; a weak D match, TRBD1 (5 bases). CDR3 length: 14 residues. The germline V gene encodes CDR1 SGHTS and CDR2 YDEGEE. V lost 4 bases and J 5 bases, leaving 13 bases between the germline ends.

V is TRBV10-3 and J is TRBJ1-1; D may be TRBD1 (6 bases). Trimming cost V 3 bases and J 1 base, with 9 bases left between them. CDR3 length: 14 amino acids. CDR1 ENHRY and CDR2 SYGVKD come from the germline V gene. The CDR3 is CAISDPGQNTEAFF. CDR3 in DNA: TGTGCCATCAGTGACCCGGGACAGAACACTGAAGCTTTCTTT.

This chain joins TRBV19 and TRBJ1-2; the D is unclear. From germline, CDR1 is LNHDA and CDR2 SQIVND (reference sequence). Trimming left V 6 bases short and J 1 base short, with 9 bases between. The CDR3 covers 13 residues. This CDR3 is CASRPGLNYGYTF. In nucleotides, the CDR3 is TGTGCCAGTAGACCCGGACTTAACTATGGCTACACCTTC.

The chain combines TRBV7-9 with TRBJ1-5, with D maybe TRBD1 (6 bases). The CDR3 is 16 amino acids. The V end was cut by 5 bases, the J end by 2 bases, with 16 bases between. In germline, CDR1 is SEHNR, CDR2 FQNEAQ (reference sequence). The CDR3 reads CASSPLQGTGNQPQHF. CDR3 nucleotides: TGTGCCAGCAGCCCACTACAGGGAACCGGCAATCAGCCCCAGCATTTT.

The genes are TRBV5-5 and TRBJ2-5, with TRBD1 matching 7 bases. V dropped 0 bases and J dropped 5; count of bases not matched to a gene: 7. Germline CDR1 is SGHKS and CDR2 is YYEKEE (reference sequence). This CDR3 has 15 amino acids. CDR3 amino acids: CASSLGQGHIETQYF. The DNA of the CDR3 is TGTGCCAGCAGCTTGGGACAGGGCCATATTGAGACCCAGTACTTC.

This clone came up once. V gene TRBV20-1 combines with J gene TRBJ2-7, with TRBD2 as a possible D gene (5 bases). CDR1 and CDR2 (germline): DFQATT, SNEGSKA (reference sequence). CDR3 size: 11 residues. The CDR3 is CSRGSIGEQYF. The CDR3 region has the DNA TGCAGCCGGGGTTCCATCGGGGAGCAGTACTTC.

V and J are TRBV13 and TRBJ2-7, with D hard to call. This CDR3 spans 11 amino acids. Trimming shortened V by 4 bases and J by 4 bases, and 5 bases separated the two germline ends. The germline V gene encodes CDR1 PRHDT and CDR2 FYEKMQ (reference sequence). CDR3 sequence reads: CASSSLYEQYF. CDR3 nucleotides: TGTGCCAGCAGCTCCCTATACGAGCAGTACTTC.

The CDR3 spells CASRPDGGGSRGYTF. CDR3 bases: TGTGCCAGCAGGCCAGACGGCGGGGGCAGTCGTGGCTACACCTTC. The chain uses TRBV7-8 and TRBJ1-2; tentatively, D is TRBD1 (6 bases). The length of the CDR3 is 15 residues. V was shortened by 6 bases and J by 7 bases, with 21 bases between the two germline ends. Germline assignment: CDR1 SGHVS and CDR2 FQNEAQ.

The chain recombines TRBV30 with TRBJ1-4; weak D call: TRBD1 (6 bases). The CDR3 loop spans 14 amino acids. Germline-derived CDR1 and CDR2 are GTSNPN and SVGIG (reference sequence). V was cut by 4 bases and J by 7 bases, with 16 bases left in between. The CDR3 region has the DNA TGTGCCTGGAATCGGCGGGGGGCGTTTGAAAAACTGTTTTTT. It codes for CAWNRRGAFEKLFF.

V gene TRBV7-3 combines with J gene TRBJ2-3; tentatively, D is TRBD2 (5 bases). Trimming took 2 bases from V and 4 from J, leaving 10 bases between them. This CDR3 region has 14 residues. Germline CDR1 reads SGHTA; CDR2 reads FQGTGA. The CDR3 nucleotides are TGTGCCAGCAGCTTATATCTAGCCCCAGATACGCAGTATTTT. Translated, it gives CASSLYLAPDTQYF.

CDR3 region: CASSLGGGSSYNEQFF. The CDR3 DNA sequence: TGCGCCAGCAGCTTGGGCGGGGGAAGCTCCTACAATGAGCAGTTCTTC. The V gene is TRBV5-1, the J gene TRBJ2-1; the match to TRBD2 covers 7 bases. V gave up 0 bases and J gave up 0 bases; unmatched junction bases: 3. The germline V gene encodes CDR1 SGHRS and CDR2 YFSETQ. The CDR3 has 16 amino acids.

The V call is TRBV6-1, the J call TRBJ1-6; no firm D call. This CDR3 has 11 amino acids. Per germline, CDR1 MNHNS and CDR2 SASEGT. V was clipped by 11 bases and J by 9 bases, with 11 bases between them. CDR3 in DNA: TGTGCCTCCTGGGGTGGTTCACCCCTCCACTTT. Translation: CASWGGSPLHF.

The V call is TRBV27, the J call TRBJ2-7; D is perhaps TRBD2 (5 bases). There are 15 residues in the CDR3. The germline V and J ends were trimmed by 0 bases and 3 bases, with 12 bases remaining between them. Germline lookup yields CDR1 MNHEY and CDR2 SMNVEV (reference sequence). The CDR3 is CASSLSIAGNYEQYF. As DNA, the CDR3 is TGTGCCAGCAGTTTATCGATAGCCGGGAACTACGAGCAGTACTTC.

This rearrangement joins TRBV29-1 to TRBJ2-7, with 14 positions matching TRBD2. CDR1 SQVTM and CDR2 ANQGSEA come from the germline V gene. The V and J ends lost 5 bases and 7 bases, in that order; junction bases with no gene match: 10. This CDR3 comprises 15 residues. The CDR3 spells CSVRLAGGYGSEQYF. Written as DNA, the CDR3 is TGCAGCGTTAGACTAGCGGGGGGGTACGGGTCGGAGCAGTACTTC.

The chain combines TRBV7-2 with TRBJ2-3; D call uncertain. Germline-derived CDR1 and CDR2 are SGHTA and FQGNSA. V was clipped by 1 base and J by 13 bases, with 12 bases between them. The CDR3 is made up of 12 amino acids. The CDR3 DNA reads as TGTGCCAGCAGCTTAGACACTCTATGGGAGTATTTT. It specifies CASSLDTLWEYF.

The V call is TRBV7-9, the J call TRBJ2-5; TRBD1 matches at 12 bases. V was pared by 6 bases and J by 3 bases, with 5 bases of the junction left unmatched. CDR1 SEHNR and CDR2 FQNEAQ come from the germline V gene (reference sequence). The CDR3 is made up of 15 amino acids. CDR3 DNA: TGTGCCAGCAGTTCCGGGACAGGGGGCGAAGAGACCCAGTACTTC. Translating gives CASSSGTGGEETQYF.

V is TRBV6-1 and J is TRBJ1-3; TRBD1 is a possible D gene (6 bases). The CDR3 totals 15 residues. Trimming took off 2 bases at V and 7 bases at J, with 15 bases between the two ends. CDR1 and CDR2 from the germline V gene are MNHNS and SASEGT. The CDR3 loop reads CASSESGRGGNTIYF. CDR3 nucleotide sequence: TGTGCCAGCAGTGAATCTGGACGAGGGGGGAACACCATATATTTT.

This clone was picked up a small number of times. This chain joins TRBV6-1 and TRBJ1-2, with D possibly TRBD1 on 5 matching bases. Deletions cut 2 bases from V and 2 bases from J, with 6 bases between. This CDR3 spans 13 amino acids. The V gene's germline CDR1 is MNHNS and CDR2 SASEGT. CDR3 DNA: TGTGCCAGCAGTGAAAGGGACAACTATGGCTACACCTTC. Translated: CASSERDNYGYTF.

V and J are TRBV6-5 and TRBJ2-7; no clear D gene. Germline CDR1 MNHEY, CDR2 SVGAGI. This CDR3 is built from 14 residues. The V end was cut by 7 bases, the J end by 2 bases, with 15 bases between. In nucleotides, the CDR3 is TGTGCCAGCACTAAGGGTCTTCCTACCTACGAGCAGTACTTC. Translated: CASTKGLPTYEQYF.

The rearrangement joins TRBV19 to TRBJ2-1; TRBD2 aligns across 11 bases. CDR3 size: 15 residues. Germline-derived CDR1 and CDR2 are LNHDA and SQIVND (reference sequence). V trimming: 4 bases; J trimming: 4 bases; junction bases outside the gene matches: 3. This chain's CDR3 is CASSTLAGGYNEQFF. The CDR3 region has the DNA TGTGCCAGTAGTACCCTAGCGGGGGGTTACAATGAGCAGTTCTTC.

J is TRBJ1-5 and V is TRBV19; the D is unclear. The CDR3 runs 15 residues. Trimming shortened V by 0 bases and J by 0 bases, and 6 bases separated the two germline ends. Germline lookup yields CDR1 LNHDA and CDR2 SQIVND (reference sequence). In nucleotides, the CDR3 is TGTGCCAGTAGTATAGAGGGCCATAGCAATCAGCCCCAGCATTTT. It yields the protein CASSIEGHSNQPQHF.

In this sample, this clone turned up a few times. This chain links TRBV13 with TRBJ1-1, with D possibly being TRBD1 (5 bases). The CDR3 contains 13 residues. Between the trimmed V and J ends, which lost 2 bases and 7 bases, there was a span of 11 bases. CDR1 and CDR2 (germline): PRHDT, FYEKMQ (reference sequence). CDR3 sequence reads: CASSLIDGGEAFF. The DNA for the CDR3 is TGTGCCAGCAGCTTAATCGATGGGGGTGAAGCTTTCTTT. Full variable domain (remainder filled in from reference TRBV13 and TRBJ1-1): AAGVIQSPRHLIKEKRETATLKCYPIPRHDTVYWYQQGPGQDPQFLISFYEKMQSDKGSIPDRFSAQQFSDYHSELNMSSLELGDSALYFCASSLIDGGEAFFGQGTRLTVV.

The genes are TRBV6-5 and TRBJ1-5; TRBD1 agrees at 7 bases. The CDR3 consists of 14 residues. The V and J ends lost 7 bases and 5 bases, in that order; junction bases with no gene match: 8. Germline CDR1 is MNHEY and CDR2 is SVGAGI. CDR3: CASTNAQGDQPQHF. DNA for the CDR3: TGTGCCAGCACTAACGCTCAGGGGGATCAGCCCCAGCATTTT.

This clone appeared once. The genes are TRBV28 and TRBJ2-7; no clear D. The length of the CDR3 is 13 residues. V was cut by 3 bases and J by 3 bases, with 9 bases left in between. Germline V gene data show CDR1 as MDHEN and CDR2 as SYDVKM. CDR3 residues: CASSLATIYEQYF. CDR3 nucleotides: TGTGCCAGCAGTTTGGCCACCATCTACGAGCAGTACTTC.

CDR3 residues: CAWRTANTGELFF. The CDR3 DNA sequence: TGTGCCTGGCGGACAGCGAACACCGGGGAGCTGTTTTTT. V and J are TRBV30 and TRBJ2-2; D might be TRBD1 (6 bases). V dropped 5 bases and J dropped 0 bases, with 7 bases sitting between them. This CDR3 has 13 amino acids. CDR1 is GTSNPN, CDR2 SVGIG, per germline (reference sequence).